This T cell receptor (beta chain) comes out of a study of cytomegalovirus exposure and HLA in healthy donors. Notes on this clone: Its target is not known.

Study conclusions and caveats: Immune exposure information comprised only CMV serostatus.

Vbeta (60) and Jbeta (13) primers were used in the PCR. Authors' analysis steps: Among the unique TCR beta chains that a later analysis counted, about 81 million in all, roughly 11 million were shared. Here immunoSEQ multiplex PCR was the method, and the copy in TCRdb shows in-frame clones only, minus some. V and J calls and clone size come straight from that table; D and trimming were deduced from the DNA. The table has under 200,000 clones, approximately 80% seen once. The CDR3 spans 16 residues. Between the trimmed V and J ends, which lost 7 bases and 0 bases, there was a span of 13 bases. Germline CDR1 SNHLY, CDR2 FYNNEI.

This receptor was identified in a woman in her fifties or sixties in good health and CMV-seronegative. Sequenced material: PBMCs. V and J are TRBV2 and TRBJ1-6, with a tentative D call TRBD1 (6 bases). CDR3 DNA: TGTGCCAGCACCCGCGGGGGGCACTCCTATAATTCACCCCTCCACTTT. It translates to CASTRGGHSYNSPLHF.